The next 23 T cell receptor beta chains were all read from a single sample in a study of CD8 T cells in ankylosing spondylitis (dated by TCRdb to about 2017). The method was 5' RACE. The instrument was an Illumina HiSeq 2500. Using fastp trimming at Q25 and MiXCR clonotype assembly, TCRdb reanalyzed the public sequencing data and kept in-frame beta chains. Entries that share a CDR3 protein sequence are merged under the most common genes and DNA. The table for this sample lists 85,000 to 100,000 distinct CDR3 sequences; 8.8% of them were counted only once. The ten largest make up just over 5% of the sample. The source material was blood, either unsorted or a sorted T cell fraction (not recorded which). All receptors come from a male donor with ankylosing spondylitis or in good health (not recorded which).

To note about this clonotype: Given a much more abundant clone one base away, this may be a read error. This CDR3 is CASSLSGTGGCEQYF. The CDR3 DNA follows: TGTGCCAGCAGTCTCTCCGGGACAGGGGGCTGCGAGCAGTACTTC. The V and J genes are TRBV28 and TRBJ2-7, with TRBD1 matching 12 bases. V dropped 5 bases and J dropped 6; count of bases not matched to a gene: 8. The CDR3 spans 15 residues. The germline V gene has CDR1 MDHEN and CDR2 SYDVKM.

This clonotype has ten or more counts. The rearrangement uses TRBV29-1 and TRBJ2-6, with D unclear. Germline V gene data show CDR1 as SQVTM and CDR2 as ANQGSEA. CDR3 length equals 14 residues. The V gene lost 4 bases and the J gene lost 0 bases, with 7 bases spanning the gap. The CDR3 nucleotides are TGCAGCGTTGTTACGGTCTCTGGGGCCAACGTCCTGACTTTC. It codes for CSVVTVSGANVLTF.

This clonotype was detected ten times or more. The V call is TRBV12-3 or TRBV12-4, the J call TRBJ2-3, with 10 bases identical to TRBD2. V lost 8 bases to trimming and J lost 6 bases; unmatched junction nucleotides: 5. This CDR3 region has 13 residues. CDR3 sequence: CASQAGGQDTQYF. CDR3 in DNA: TGTGCCAGCCAAGCGGGGGGGCAGGATACGCAGTATTTT.

Ten or more counts support this clonotype. The chain has TRBV5-1 and TRBJ2-3; 8 bases fit TRBD1. CDR1 and CDR2 from the germline V gene are SGHRS and YFSETQ. This CDR3 has 14 residues. V was clipped by 4 bases and J by 6 bases; unmatched bases: 7. In DNA form, the CDR3 reads TGCGCCAGCAGCACCCAGGGGGCTGACGATACGCAGTATTTT. Its translation is CASSTQGADDTQYF.

The rearrangement joins TRBV6-5 to TRBJ2-5, with 11 nucleotides matching TRBD1. Germline CDR1 is MNHEY and CDR2 is SVGAGI. The CDR3 contains 15 residues. V shed 0 bases, J shed 4 bases, and the junction held 1 base outside the gene matches. The CDR3, as DNA: TGTGCCAGCAGTTACTCCGGGACAGGGGGAGAGACCCAGTACTTC. As protein: CASSYSGTGGETQYF.

This clonotype was observed many times. The gene calls are TRBV5-1 and TRBJ1-1; 7 bases fit TRBD1. The germline V gene has CDR1 SGHRS and CDR2 YFSETQ. V lost 8 bases and J lost 2; bases outside the gene matches: 6. There are 13 residues in the CDR3. CDR3 sequence reads: CASSTGPNTEAFF. CDR3 coding DNA: TGCGCCAGTTCGACAGGGCCAAACACTGAAGCTTTCTTT.

This clonotype was seen more than once but under ten times. The rearrangement uses TRBV10-3 and TRBJ1-1; 9 bases align to TRBD1. V was pared by 5 bases and J by 5 bases, with 6 bases of the junction left unmatched. This CDR3 is 14 amino acids long. Germline V gene lookup returns CDR1 ENHRY and CDR2 SYGVKD. This CDR3 is CAISRQGEGTEAFF. In DNA form, the CDR3 reads TGTGCCATCAGTAGACAGGGGGAGGGGACTGAAGCTTTCTTT.

The table lists this clonotype with many counts. This sequence joins TRBV20-1 and TRBJ2-7, with D uncertain. CDR1 is DFQATT and CDR2 is SNEGSKA in the germline V gene (reference sequence). V was trimmed by 1 base and J by 4 bases, leaving 14 bases between them. The CDR3 is 14 amino acids. CDR3 sequence reads: CSARVLAAGYEQYF. Written as DNA, the CDR3 is TGCAGTGCTAGAGTCCTCGCGGCCGGTTACGAGCAGTACTTC.

This clonotype was found a few times. The junction and the germline gene differ at one end; a read error may be behind it. The chain uses TRBV3-1 and TRBJ1-5; a possible D gene is TRBD1 (5 bases). Germline V CDR1 and CDR2: LGHDT, YNNKEL (reference sequence). The CDR3 has 15 residues. The CDR3 sequence is CATSKDLRGGQPQHF. CDR3 DNA: TGTGCCACCAGCAAAGATCTGCGGGGGGGTCAGCCCCAGCATTTT.

The chain recombines TRBV3-1 with TRBJ2-7; no clear D gene. Trimming left V 3 bases short and J 6 bases short, with 9 bases between. This CDR3 is built from 12 residues. Per germline, CDR1 LGHDT and CDR2 YNNKEL (reference sequence). CDR3 loop: CASSHAFLEQYF. The CDR3, as DNA: TGTGCCAGCAGCCATGCCTTTCTCGAGCAGTACTTC.

This clonotype appeared many times. The chain recombines TRBV18 with TRBJ2-3; D unclear. The V gene lost 5 bases and the J gene lost 2 bases, with 5 bases spanning the gap. Germline V CDR1 and CDR2: KGHSH, LQKENI. The CDR3 has 12 residues. CDR3 nucleotides: TGTGCCAGCTCAACATACACAGATACGCAGTATTTT. It encodes CASSTYTDTQYF.

Comment on this clonotype: This may be a read error, as it is one base from a much larger clone. The CDR3 reads CASSPGLASAYEQYF. Here the CDR3 DNA reads TGTGCCAGCAGCCCAGGACTAGCGAGCGCCTACGAGCAGTACTTC. The chain uses TRBV3-1 and TRBJ2-7; 9 bases align to TRBD2. V dropped 4 bases and J dropped 2; count of bases not matched to a gene: 6. The CDR3 covers 15 residues. Germline loops: CDR1 LGHDT, CDR2 YNNKEL (reference sequence).

The table lists this clonotype with many counts. V is TRBV6-5 and J is TRBJ2-2; unclear D gene. The V end was cut by 4 bases, the J end by 7 bases, with 10 bases between. The germline V gene has CDR1 MNHEY and CDR2 SVGAGI. The CDR3 is 13 residues long. The CDR3: CASSSHSGGELFF. The DNA for the CDR3 is TGTGCCAGCAGTTCCCACAGTGGCGGGGAGCTGTTTTTT.

This clonotype was seen ten or more times. The chain joins TRBV5-1 to TRBJ2-7; 8 bases are shared with TRBD1. Unmatched junction bases numbered 3, after V lost 3 bases and J lost 1 base. Germline V CDR1 and CDR2: SGHRS, YFSETQ. This CDR3 is 14 amino acids long. CDR3 protein: CASSYRDRSYEQYF. As DNA, the CDR3 is TGCGCCAGCAGCTACCGGGACAGGTCCTACGAGCAGTACTTC.

The rearrangement uses TRBV15 and TRBJ2-7; 8 bases map to TRBD1. Losses at the gene ends were 0 bases for V and 4 bases for J; bases not matched to a gene: 5. CDR1 and CDR2 (germline): LNHNV, YYDKDF (reference sequence). The CDR3 is 15 amino acids. The CDR3 sequence is CATSREDRELYEQYF. The CDR3 DNA is TGTGCCACCAGCAGAGAGGACAGGGAACTTTACGAGCAGTACTTC. Drawing the rest from reference TRBV15 and TRBJ2-7, the complete variable domain is DAMVIQNPRYQVTQFGKPVTLSCSQTLNHNVMYWYQQKSSQAPKLLFHYYDKDFNNEADTPDNFQSRRPNTSFCFLDIRSPGLGDTAMYLCATSREDRELYEQYFGPGTRLTVT.

This rearrangement joins TRBV2 to TRBJ2-7, with 7 bases that match TRBD1. V shed 6 bases, J shed 2 bases, and the junction held 4 bases outside the gene matches. Germline CDR1 and CDR2: SNHLY and FYNNEI. CDR3 length equals 13 residues. CDR3 protein: CASSWDSTYEQYF. CDR3 DNA: TGTGCCAGCAGCTGGGACAGTACCTACGAGCAGTACTTC. Full variable domain (outside the CDR3, taken from reference TRBV2 and TRBJ2-7): EPEVTQTPSHQVTQMGQEVILRCVPISNHLYFYWYRQILGQKVEFLVSFYNNEISEKSEIFDDQFSVERPDGSNFTLKIRSTKLEDSAMYFCASSWDSTYEQYFGPGTRLTVT.

This clonotype was found many times. This chain uses TRBV7-3 with TRBJ2-2; perhaps TRBD2 as D (6 bases). The germline CDR1 and CDR2 sequences are SGHTA and FQGTGA. The CDR3 covers 14 residues. V lost 6 bases to trimming and J lost 4 bases, with 12 bases between them. In DNA, the CDR3 is TGTGCCAGCAGACCGGACTACTCCACCGGGGAGCTGTTTTTT. Protein sequence: CASRPDYSTGELFF.

This clonotype was seen repeatedly, ten times or more. This chain connects TRBV20-1 to TRBJ1-5, with no clear D. Germline V gives CDR1 DFQATT, CDR2 SNEGSKA (reference sequence). V dropped 6 bases and J dropped 7 bases, with 13 bases sitting between them. This CDR3 is built from 12 residues. The CDR3 DNA sequence: TGCAGTGCCCCTCAGGCCGGGCAGCCCCAGCATTTT. Protein product: CSAPQAGQPQHF.

The chain uses TRBV7-3 and TRBJ2-2, with 9 nucleotides matching TRBD2. V was clipped by 4 bases and J by 3 bases; unmatched bases: 6. The germline gives CDR1 SGHTA, CDR2 FQGTGA. The length of the CDR3 is 16 residues. CDR3 region: CASSSRAGGYTGELFF. The CDR3 DNA reads TGTGCCAGCAGCTCGAGAGCGGGGGGTTACACCGGGGAGCTGTTTTTT.

This clonotype was observed many times. This sequence joins TRBV5-1 and TRBJ2-3, with 8 bases lining up with TRBD2. Germline V lookup: CDR1 SGHRS, CDR2 YFSETQ. The length of the CDR3 is 16 residues. Trimming at V came to 6 bases and at J to 3 bases, leaving 12 bases not matched to a gene. CDR3 sequence (DNA): TGCGCCAGCACCTCCGAGCCGGGGGGGCGGACAGATACGCAGTATTTT. Translation gives CASTSEPGGRTDTQYF.

This clonotype showed up just a few times. The chain carries TRBV28 and TRBJ2-5; the D gene is possibly TRBD2 (6 bases). Trimming removed 2 bases from V and 6 bases from J, with 16 bases in between. Germline values: CDR1 MDHEN, CDR2 SYDVKM. The CDR3 totals 15 residues. Here the CDR3 reads CASSLGGTARKTQYF. CDR3 DNA: TGTGCCAGCAGTTTAGGGGGGACGGCGCGAAAGACCCAGTACTTC.

This clonotype was detected many times. The CDR3 spells CASRPKGQGNYGYTF. The DNA for the CDR3 is TGTGCCAGCAGACCGAAGGGACAGGGTAACTATGGCTACACCTTC. The V gene is TRBV12-3 or TRBV12-4, the J gene TRBJ1-2, with 9 bases lining up with TRBD1. The V and J ends lost 6 bases and 1 base, in that order; junction bases with no gene match: 6. The CDR3 is 15 residues long.

The rearrangement links TRBV12-3 or TRBV12-4 to TRBJ2-7; 7 nucleotides match TRBD1. The CDR3 is 15 amino acids. V shed 5 bases, J shed 2 bases, and the junction held 9 bases outside the gene matches. The CDR3 loop is CASSLAQGWAYEQYF. CDR3 bases: TGTGCCAGCAGTCTCGCACAGGGGTGGGCCTACGAGCAGTACTTC.